This is a list of T cell receptor beta chains from one sample in a study of T-cell memory formation after mild COVID-19. TCRdb used MiXCR to reprocess the 5' RACE reads, holding one entry per CDR3 protein. The table has fewer than 550,000 distinct CDR3 sequences, 20% seen once; the top ten hold about 8.8%. Sequencing used PBMCs or a T cell subset sorted from them (not recorded which). The receptors were sampled from an adult woman who had mild COVID-19 (a few samples of this study predate the infection). Cell type and time point are not known. Both conserved end residues are part of each CDR3. The D gene is left open where the match is weak. Not every row has a clone size; where given, it reads once, few, many or a size class.

>NA|TRBJ2-1|TRBV24-1|few
TGTGCCACCAGTGGAGGTCTCCTCGGGAGCAATGAGCAGTTCTTC
CATSGGLLGSNEQFF
>NA|TRBJ1-5|TRBV7-8|NA
TGTGCCAGCATGCCCGGGACCCGCGTGGAGCCCCAGCATTTT
CASMPGTRVEPQHF
>NA|TRBJ1-6|TRBV7-9|NA
TGTGCCAGCAGCCAAAAGATAGCAGGACGCTATAATTCACCCCTCCACTTT
CASSQKIAGRYNSPLHF
>NA|TRBJ1-1|TRBV3-1|NA
TGTGCCAGCAGCCAAAGGGCAGTGAACACTGAAGCTTTCTTT
CASSQRAVNTEAFF
>TRBD2|TRBJ2-5|TRBV12-3/TRBV12-4|NA
TGTGCCAGCAGCGATGGACTAGCGGGAGGATATTATAAAGAGACCCAGTACTTC
CASSDGLAGGYYKETQYF
>TRBD2|TRBJ2-3|TRBV3-1|few
TGTGCCAGCAGCCGGGGACTAGCGGGGGGGCCGACAGATACGCAGTATTTT
CASSRGLAGGPTDTQYF
>NA|TRBJ1-1|TRBV7-2|few
TGTGCCAGCAGCCGAAGGAACACCCCGTTGTTCTTT
CASSRRNTPLFF
>NA|TRBJ1-6|TRBV9|few
TGTGCCAGCAGCGGGCGGAATAATTCACCCCTCCACTTT
CASSGRNNSPLHF
>TRBD2|TRBJ2-3|TRBV24-1|NA
TGTGCCACCACGGACGGGGGGGCCTTAGATACGCAGTATTTT
CATTDGGALDTQYF
>TRBD2|TRBJ2-1|TRBV5-1|few
TGCGCCAGCAGCTTGGCCTACGCTAGCGGGGGGGCCCCTCCCTACAATGAGCAGTTCTTC
CASSLAYASGGAPPYNEQFF
>TRBD2|TRBJ2-5|TRBV12-3/TRBV12-4|NA
TGTGCCAGCAGTTTAAGACTAGCGGGAGCGTGGGAGACCCAGTACTTC
CASSLRLAGAWETQYF
>NA|TRBJ2-6|TRBV12-3/TRBV12-4|NA
TGTGCCAGCAGTTTGGAGCACCAGCGATCTGGGGCCAACGTCCTGACTTTC
CASSLEHQRSGANVLTF
>TRBD1|TRBJ1-1|TRBV12-3/TRBV12-4|few
TGTGCCAGCAGTAAACAGGGGACGGGCACTGAAGCTTTCTTT
CASSKQGTGTEAFF
>NA|TRBJ2-1|TRBV7-2|many
TGTGCCAGCAGCTCGGGGCTTAGTGAGCAGTTCTTC
CASSSGLSEQFF
>NA|TRBJ2-3|TRBV25-1|NA
TGTGCCAGCAGTGAATACGGGGAGGCAGATACGCAGTATTTT
CASSEYGEADTQYF
>NA|TRBJ2-6|TRBV12-3/TRBV12-4|NA
TGTGCCAGCAGTTCCCGACTAACTACCTTCTCTGGGGCGGCCAACGTCCTGACTTTC
CASSSRLTTFSGAANVLTF
>TRBD1|TRBJ1-4|TRBV7-6|NA
TGTGCCAGCAGCTTAGGGGCAGGGGGCGTTGAAAAACTGTTTTTT
CASSLGAGGVEKLFF
>TRBD1|TRBJ2-5|TRBV5-5|few
TGTGCCAGCAGCTTCCGGGACAGGAGTAGGGAGACCCAGTACTTC
CASSFRDRSRETQYF
>NA|TRBJ2-2|TRBV4-3|NA
TGCGCCAGCAGCCAAGAGGTGGGCTCGAACACCGGGGAGCTGTTTTTT
CASSQEVGSNTGELFF
>TRBD1|TRBJ1-2|TRBV4-2|NA
TGTGCCAGCAGCGAAGGGGGCCCGGGACAGGGTTCCTATGGCTACACCTTC
CASSEGGPGQGSYGYTF